This note documents a single TCR beta chain sequence. TCRdb keeps only in-frame clones here, not all; method: immunoSEQ multiplex PCR. The table has about 100,000 clones, about 85% seen once. The data belong to a study of control samples from healthy donors and cancer patients. V shed 5 bases and J 12 bases; nucleotides not matched to a gene: 10. Germline V gene lookup returns CDR1 MNHEY and CDR2 SVGAGI. The CDR3 has 15 amino acids. The chain combines TRBV6-5 with TRBJ1-6, with TRBD1 matching 10 bases. The sample was blood. The TCR sequence derives from a man younger than 45 in good health. The DNA of the CDR3 is TGTGCCAGCAGTAAAACCGGGACAGGGGAGATACCCCTCCACTTT. Amino acid sequence: CASSKTGTGEIPLHF.